This TCR beta chain was captured by sequencing in a study of blood T cell repertoires in COVID-19. At the level of the study: The samples span acute and convalescent COVID-19 from the United States, Italy and Spain.

The V gene's germline CDR1 is SGHTA and CDR2 FQGNSA. The V end lost 5 bases, the J end lost 3 bases, and 13 bases lay between the germline ends. The CDR3 runs to 14 residues. This clone was picked up one time. As handled by the study authors: Counts of nucleated cells, estimated from reference gene primer amplification, were obtained. Using immunoSEQ multiplex PCR, the repertoire was profiled, and TCRdb retains in-frame clones only, with some absent. V, J and clone size derive from that table, while D and trimming were established from the DNA sequence. The sample includes 55,000 to 90,000 clones, approximately 86% of them seen just once.

This TCR derives from a man in his 70s with active COVID-19. The chain has TRBV7-2 and TRBJ1-1, with a possible D match to TRBD1 (5 bases). The sample consisted of peripheral blood. The CDR3 spells CASSPQGGDTEAFF. CDR3 in DNA: TGTGCCAGCAGCCCCCAGGGAGGCGACACTGAAGCTTTCTTT.